Listed here are 6 T cell receptor beta chains from one sample, sequenced in a study of T cell responses to AZD1222 COVID-19 vaccine. Only in-frame clones appear in the TCRdb table, and some are missing; sequencing was by immunoSEQ multiplex PCR. Of more than 150,000 clones in the sample, around 92% were seen once. Sequenced material: peripheral blood, taken 28 days after the second AZD1222 dose. Every receptor here comes from an adult who received the AZD1222 COVID-19 vaccine.

The chain couples TRBV19 to TRBJ1-1; D not resolved. Between the trimmed V and J ends, which lost 5 bases and 6 bases, there was a span of 16 bases. The germline gives CDR1 LNHDA, CDR2 SQIVND (reference sequence). The CDR3 length is 14 residues. CDR3 DNA sequence: TGTGCCAGTAGTGCCTTTGAAGGGTACGCTGAAGCTTTCTTT. This encodes CASSAFEGYAEAFF. The full variable domain, in which reference TRBV19 and TRBJ1-1 provide the parts outside the CDR3, is DGGITQSPKYLFRKEGQNVTLSCEQNLNHDAMYWYRQDPGQGLRLIYYSQIVNDFQKGDIAEGYSVSREKKESFPLTVTSAQKNPTAFYLCASSAFEGYAEAFFGQGTRLTVV.

This rearrangement joins TRBV6-6 to TRBJ1-2; D may be TRBD1 (6 bases). Trimming cost V 2 bases and J 13 bases, with 11 bases left between them. The germline gives CDR1 MNHNY, CDR2 SVGAGI (reference sequence). The CDR3 extends over 11 amino acids. The CDR3 DNA reads TGTGCCAGCAGTTACCCAGGGGAATGCACCTTC. Translated: CASSYPGECTF.

The chain carries TRBV5-6 and TRBJ1-1; D remains unclear. V was clipped by 2 bases and J by 2 bases, with 16 bases between them. The CDR3 length is 16 residues. Germline V CDR1 and CDR2: SGHDT, YYEEEE. As DNA, the CDR3 is TGTGCCAGCAGCTTTCTGGCTCGGGGAGCAAACACTGAAGCTTTCTTT. Translating it yields CASSFLARGANTEAFF. Based on the CDR3 plus reference TRBV5-6 and TRBJ1-1, the full variable domain is DAGVTQSPTHLIKTRGQQVTLRCSPKSGHDTVSWYQQALGQGPQFIFQYYEEEERQRGNFPDRFSGHQFPNYSSELNVNALLLGDSALYLCASSFLARGANTEAFFGQGTRLTVV.

This clone was recorded once. The chain couples TRBV19 to TRBJ1-2, with D uncertain. V lost 7 bases, J lost 3 bases, and 9 bases lay in between. This CDR3 spans 12 amino acids. The germline V gene has CDR1 LNHDA and CDR2 SQIVND (reference sequence). As DNA, the CDR3 is TGTGCCAGTAAGGAGGGTTACTATGGCTACACCTTC. Encoded protein: CASKEGYYGYTF.

The genes are TRBV5-1 and TRBJ1-6; D is unclear. Germline V gene lookup returns CDR1 SGHRS and CDR2 YFSETQ. V lost 7 bases, J lost 10 bases, and 15 bases lay in between. The CDR3 contains 13 residues. DNA for the CDR3: TGCGCCAGCCGTGCGAGTATCGGGTCACCCCTCCACTTT. Protein: CASRASIGSPLHF.

The chain combines TRBV6-2 or TRBV6-3 with TRBJ1-2; maybe TRBD1 (5 bases). This CDR3 comprises 13 residues. Germline lookup yields CDR1 MNHEY and CDR2 SVGEGT. Trimming removed 2 bases from V and 6 bases from J, with 10 bases in between. CDR3 loop: CASSYRAGHGYTF. CDR3 bases: TGTGCCAGCAGTTACCGGGCAGGGCATGGCTACACCTTC.